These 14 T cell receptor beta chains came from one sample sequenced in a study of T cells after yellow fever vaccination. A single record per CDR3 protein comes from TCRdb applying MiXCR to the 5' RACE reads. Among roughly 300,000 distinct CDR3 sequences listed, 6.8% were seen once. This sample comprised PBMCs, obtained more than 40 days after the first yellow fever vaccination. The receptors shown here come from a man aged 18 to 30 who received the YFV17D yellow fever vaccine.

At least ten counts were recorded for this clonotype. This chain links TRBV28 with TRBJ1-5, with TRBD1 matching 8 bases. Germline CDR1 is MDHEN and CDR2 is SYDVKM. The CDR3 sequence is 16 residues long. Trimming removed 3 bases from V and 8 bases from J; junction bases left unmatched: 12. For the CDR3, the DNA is TGTGCCAGCAGTTTCATGGCCAGGGGGCGTGAAGAGCCCCAGCATTTT. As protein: CASSFMARGREEPQHF.

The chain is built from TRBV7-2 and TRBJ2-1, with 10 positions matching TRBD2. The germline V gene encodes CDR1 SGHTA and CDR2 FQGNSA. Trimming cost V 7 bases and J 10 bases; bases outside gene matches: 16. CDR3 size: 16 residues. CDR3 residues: CASNLLGGLARFEQFF. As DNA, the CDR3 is TGTGCCAGCAACCTCCTAGGGGGACTAGCGCGGTTCGAGCAGTTCTTC.

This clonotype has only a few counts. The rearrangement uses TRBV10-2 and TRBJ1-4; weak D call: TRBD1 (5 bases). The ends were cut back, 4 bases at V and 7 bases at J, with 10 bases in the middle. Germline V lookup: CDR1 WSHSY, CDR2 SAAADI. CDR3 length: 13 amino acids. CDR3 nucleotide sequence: TGCGCCAGCAGTGTAGACAGCCGTGAAAAACTGTTTTTT. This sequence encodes CASSVDSREKLFF.

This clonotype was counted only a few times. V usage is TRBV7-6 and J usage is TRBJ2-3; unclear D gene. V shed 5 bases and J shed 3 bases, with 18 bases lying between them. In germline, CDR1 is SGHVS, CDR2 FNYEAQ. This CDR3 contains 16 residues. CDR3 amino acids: CASSPPRARETDTQYF. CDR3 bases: TGTGCCAGCAGCCCCCCCCGCGCCCGCGAGACAGATACGCAGTATTTT.

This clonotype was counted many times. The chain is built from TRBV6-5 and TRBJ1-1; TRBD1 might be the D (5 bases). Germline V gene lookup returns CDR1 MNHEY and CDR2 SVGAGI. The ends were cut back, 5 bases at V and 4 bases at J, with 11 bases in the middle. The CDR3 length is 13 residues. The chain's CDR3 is CASSPGGFTEAFF. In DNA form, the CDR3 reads TGTGCCAGCAGTCCGGGGGGGTTCACTGAAGCTTTCTTT.

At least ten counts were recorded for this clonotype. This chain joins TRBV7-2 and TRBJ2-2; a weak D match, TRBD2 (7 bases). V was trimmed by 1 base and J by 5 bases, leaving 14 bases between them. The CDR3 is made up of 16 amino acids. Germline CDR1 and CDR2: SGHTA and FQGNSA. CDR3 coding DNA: TGTGCCAGCAGCTTAGATGGGGGGGCTAATACCGGGGAGCTGTTTTTT. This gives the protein CASSLDGGANTGELFF.

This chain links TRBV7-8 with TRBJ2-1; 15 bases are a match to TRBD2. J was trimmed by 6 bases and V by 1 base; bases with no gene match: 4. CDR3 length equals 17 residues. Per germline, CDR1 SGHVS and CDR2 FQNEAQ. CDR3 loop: CASSLGWTSGGANEQFF. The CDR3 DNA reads TGTGCCAGCAGCTTAGGGTGGACTAGCGGGGGGGCCAATGAGCAGTTCTTC. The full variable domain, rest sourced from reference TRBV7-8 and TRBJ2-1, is GAGVSQSPRYKVAKRGQDVALRCDPISGHVSLFWYQQALGQGPEFLTYFQNEAQLDKSGLPSDRFFAERPEGSVSTLKIQRTQQEDSAVYLCASSLGWTSGGANEQFFGPGTRLTVL.

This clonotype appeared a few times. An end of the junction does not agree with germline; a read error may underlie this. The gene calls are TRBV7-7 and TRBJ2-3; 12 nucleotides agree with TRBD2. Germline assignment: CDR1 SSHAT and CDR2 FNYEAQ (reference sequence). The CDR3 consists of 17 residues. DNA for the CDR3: TGTGCTAGCAGCCCGAGACTAGCGGGGGAGCTCACAGATACGCAGTATTTT. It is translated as CASSPRLAGELTDTQYF. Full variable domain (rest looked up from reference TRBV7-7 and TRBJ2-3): GAGVSQSPRYKVTKRGQDVTLRCDPISSHATLYWYQQALGQGPEFLTYFNYEAQPDKSGLPSDRFSAERPEGSISTLTIQRTEQRDSAMYRCASSPRLAGELTDTQYFGPGTRLTVL.

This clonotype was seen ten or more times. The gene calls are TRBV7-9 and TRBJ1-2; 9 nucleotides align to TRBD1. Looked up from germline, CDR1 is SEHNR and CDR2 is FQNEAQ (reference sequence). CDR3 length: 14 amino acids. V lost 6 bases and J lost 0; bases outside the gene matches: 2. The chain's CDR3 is CASRRQGANYGYTF. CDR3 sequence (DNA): TGTGCCAGCAGACGACAGGGGGCTAACTATGGCTACACCTTC.

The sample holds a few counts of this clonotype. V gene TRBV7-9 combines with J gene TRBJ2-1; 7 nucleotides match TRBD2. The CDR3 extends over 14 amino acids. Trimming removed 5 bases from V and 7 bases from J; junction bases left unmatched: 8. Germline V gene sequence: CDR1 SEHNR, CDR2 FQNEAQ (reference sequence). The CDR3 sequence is CASSGTNWGNEQFF. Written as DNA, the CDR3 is TGTGCCAGCAGCGGGACTAATTGGGGGAATGAGCAGTTCTTC. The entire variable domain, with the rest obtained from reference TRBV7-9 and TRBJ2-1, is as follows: DTGVSQNPRHKITKRGQNVTFRCDPISEHNRLYWYRQTLGQGPEFLTYFQNEAQLEKSRLLSDRFSAERPKGSFSTLEIQRTEQGDSAMYLCASSGTNWGNEQFFGPGTRLTVL.

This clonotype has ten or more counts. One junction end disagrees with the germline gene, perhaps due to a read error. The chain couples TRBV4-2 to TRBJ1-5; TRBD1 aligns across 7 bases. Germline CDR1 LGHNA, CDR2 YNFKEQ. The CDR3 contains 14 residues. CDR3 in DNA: TGCGCCAGCAGCCAAGACAGGGGCAATCAGCCCCAGCATTTT. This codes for CASSQDRGNQPQHF.

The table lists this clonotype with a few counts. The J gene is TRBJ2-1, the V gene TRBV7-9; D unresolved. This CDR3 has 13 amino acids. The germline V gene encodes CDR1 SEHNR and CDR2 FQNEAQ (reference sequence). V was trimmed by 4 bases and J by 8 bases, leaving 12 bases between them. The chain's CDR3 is CASSSQVIHEQFF. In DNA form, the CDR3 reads TGTGCCAGCAGCTCCCAAGTCATCCATGAGCAGTTCTTC.

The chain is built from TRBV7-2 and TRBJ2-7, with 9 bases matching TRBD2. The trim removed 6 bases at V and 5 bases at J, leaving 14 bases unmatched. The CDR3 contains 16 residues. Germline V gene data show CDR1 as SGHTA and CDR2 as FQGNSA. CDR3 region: CASSFSGGPQGHEQYF. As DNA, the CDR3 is TGTGCCAGCAGTTTTAGCGGGGGTCCCCAGGGGCACGAGCAGTACTTC. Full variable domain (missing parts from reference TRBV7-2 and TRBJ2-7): GAGVSQSPSNKVTEKGKDVELRCDPISGHTALYWYRQSLGQGLEFLIYFQGNSAPDKSGLPSDRFSAERTGGSVSTLTIQRTQQEDSAVYLCASSFSGGPQGHEQYFGPGTRLTVT.

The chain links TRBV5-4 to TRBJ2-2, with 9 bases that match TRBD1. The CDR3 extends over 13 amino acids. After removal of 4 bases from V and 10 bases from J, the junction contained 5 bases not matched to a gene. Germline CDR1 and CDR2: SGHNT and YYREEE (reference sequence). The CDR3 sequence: CASSGTGLEELFF. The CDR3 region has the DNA TGTGCCAGCAGCGGGACAGGGTTGGAGGAGCTGTTTTTT.